The 8 T cell receptor beta chains presented below share a single source sample, sequenced in a study of CD8+ T cells in alopecia areata. Following RNA extraction, reverse transcription yielded cDNA that acted as the sequencing template. Profiled with immunoSEQ multiplex PCR; TCRdb holds only in-frame clones, not every one. Of 150,000 to 200,000 clones listed, about 60% were seen once; the top ten hold 14% to 15%. Sequencing used CD4+ T cells sorted from blood, obtained at week 0. These receptors all come from a human donor with alopecia areata.

The rearrangement joins TRBV29-1 to TRBJ1-5, with D perhaps matching TRBD1 (5 bases). The V and J ends lost 5 bases and 0 bases respectively, with 14 bases between them. The CDR3 totals 15 residues. CDR1 is SQVTM and CDR2 is ANQGSEA in the germline V gene. The CDR3 spells CSVRDSVYSNQPQHF. CDR3 DNA: TGCAGCGTTAGAGACAGTGTTTATAGCAATCAGCCCCAGCATTTT.

A word on this clone: Other DNA sequences in this specimen translate into the identical CDR3. V is TRBV4-2 and J is TRBJ2-5; 10 nucleotides line up with TRBD2. The ends lost 3 bases at V and 2 bases at J; junction bases unmatched: 3. Looked up from germline, CDR1 is LGHNA and CDR2 is YNFKEQ. CDR3 length: 15 residues. CDR3 protein: CASSQETSGQETQYF. The CDR3 bases are TGTGCCAGCAGCCAGGAGACTAGCGGGCAAGAGACCCAGTACTTC.

In this sample, this clone turned up a few times. The V call is TRBV29-1, the J call TRBJ2-2; 9 bases agree with TRBD1. The ends lost 4 bases at V and 1 base at J; junction bases unmatched: 4. CDR1 is SQVTM and CDR2 is ANQGSEA in the germline V gene. CDR3 length: 15 amino acids. CDR3: CSVGAGQGNTGELFF. The CDR3 DNA sequence: TGCAGCGTTGGGGCGGGACAGGGGAACACCGGGGAGCTGTTTTTT.

The chain joins TRBV6-6 to TRBJ2-3, with a weak D call TRBD1 (5 bases). The CDR3 covers 16 residues. Trimming took off 6 bases at V and 1 base at J, with 17 bases between the two ends. Germline loops: CDR1 MNHNY, CDR2 SVGAGI (reference sequence). The CDR3 reads CASSPLRAWGTDTQYF. The CDR3 bases are TGTGCCAGCAGCCCCCTCAGGGCGTGGGGCACAGATACGCAGTATTTT.

J is TRBJ2-3 and V is TRBV11-2, with D unresolved. The CDR3 runs 15 residues. The germline CDR1 and CDR2 sequences are SGHAT and FQNNGV. V lost 5 bases and J 0 bases, leaving 12 bases between the germline ends. CDR3: CASSHYSSSTDTQYF. The DNA for the CDR3 is TGTGCCAGCAGCCACTACAGCTCTAGCACAGATACGCAGTATTTT. The whole variable domain, remainder taken from reference TRBV11-2 and TRBJ2-3, is EAGVAQSPRYKIIEKRQSVAFWCNPISGHATLYWYQQILGQGPKLLIQFQNNGVVDDSQLPKDRFSAERLKGVDSTLKIQPAKLEDSAVYLCASSHYSSSTDTQYFGPGTRLTVL.

This chain uses TRBV11-2 with TRBJ1-1; the match to TRBD1 covers 10 bases. Germline lookup yields CDR1 SGHAT and CDR2 FQNNGV. V gave up 5 bases and J gave up 5 bases; unmatched junction bases: 8. The CDR3 length is 15 residues. The DNA of the CDR3 is TGTGCCAGCAGCCAGACAGGGGGCGCCGGAACTGAAGCTTTCTTT. Translating it yields CASSQTGGAGTEAFF.

This chain joins TRBV29-1 and TRBJ2-7; D might be TRBD1 (8 bases). Germline values: CDR1 SQVTM, CDR2 ANQGSEA. This CDR3 has 14 amino acids. V lost 4 bases, J lost 5 bases, and 18 bases lay in between. The CDR3 here is CSVVTTGGVHEQYF. As DNA, the CDR3 is TGCAGCGTTGTTACTACAGGGGGGGTTCACGAGCAGTACTTC.

This clone has only a few counts. This chain links TRBV23-1 with TRBJ1-2, with D uncertain. TRBV23-1 is designated an ORF whose function remains uncertain. The CDR3 totals 14 residues. Trimming shortened V by 4 bases and J by 5 bases, and 14 bases separated the two germline ends. The CDR3 region has the DNA TGCGCCAGCAGTCGTTCGACACTACATTATGGCTACACCTTC. It yields the protein CASSRSTLHYGYTF.